A few counts support the clone carrying this T cell receptor beta chain. TCRdb analysed the 5' RACE reads with MiXCR anew, one entry per CDR3 protein. The sample carries hundreds of thousands of distinct CDR3 sequences, nearly 25% recorded once. This sample stems from a study of T-cell memory formation after mild COVID-19. Germline CDR1 SGDLS, CDR2 YYNGEE. The CDR3 totals 15 residues. V dropped 0 bases and J dropped 7; count of bases not matched to a gene: 5. Sequencing was done on a sample of PBMCs or a T cell subset sorted from them (not recorded which). V gene TRBV9 combines with J gene TRBJ2-1; 9 nucleotides match TRBD2. The sequence was collected from an adult woman who had mild COVID-19 (a few samples of this study predate the infection). Cell type and time point are not known. The CDR3 sequence: CASSVGASGVNEQFF. Written as DNA, the CDR3 is TGTGCCAGCAGCGTAGGGGCTAGCGGGGTGAATGAGCAGTTCTTC.